Following are 22 T cell receptor beta chains from one sample sequenced in a study of shared clonotypes between healthy human individuals. Some clones are missing from TCRdb's copy, which holds only in-frame ones; the method was immunoSEQ multiplex PCR. The sample records some 2,000,000 clones, 95% being singletons. The sample taken for sequencing was naive CD4+ T cells sorted from blood. Subset noted: CD45RA+ positively selected. These receptors all come from a young man in good health.

This clone was recorded a few times. V usage is TRBV30 and J usage is TRBJ1-5; TRBD1 matches 7 bases. Trimming at V came to 4 bases and at J to 6 bases, leaving 9 bases not matched to a gene. This CDR3 spans 14 amino acids. Germline V gene data show CDR1 as GTSNPN and CDR2 as SVGIG (reference sequence). CDR3 amino acids: CAWTPGPGGQPQHF. CDR3 DNA sequence: TGTGCCTGGACCCCGGGCCCAGGGGGTCAGCCCCAGCATTTT.

The V gene is TRBV23-1, the J gene TRBJ1-5; no reliable D call. TRBV23-1 qualifies as an ORF whose function is uncertain. V was trimmed by 4 bases and J by 0 bases, leaving 10 bases between them. The CDR3 is 15 residues long. DNA for the CDR3: TGCGCCAGCAGTCCAACGGACTATAGCAATCAGCCCCAGCATTTT. Encoded protein: CASSPTDYSNQPQHF.

The chain carries TRBV5-1 and TRBJ1-6; maybe TRBD1 (6 bases). CDR3 length equals 19 residues. With 0 bases removed from V and 0 bases from J, the gap between germline ends came to 16 bases. Germline lookup yields CDR1 SGHRS and CDR2 YFSETQ. This CDR3 reads CASSLDRTGTFSYNSPLHF. In DNA, the CDR3 is TGCGCCAGCAGCTTGGACCGTACAGGGACCTTCTCCTATAATTCACCCCTCCACTTT.

J is TRBJ2-3 and V is TRBV5-6; D could derive from TRBD1 or TRBD2 (6 bases each). This CDR3 has 19 amino acids. With 5 bases removed from V and 2 bases from J, the gap between germline ends came to 27 bases. The V gene's germline CDR1 is SGHDT and CDR2 YYEEEE. CDR3 loop: CASRIYRGDKVKDTDTQYF. CDR3 sequence (DNA): TGTGCCAGCAGGATCTATAGGGGGGACAAAGTGAAGGACACAGATACGCAGTATTTT.

In nucleotides, the CDR3 is TGTGCCTACTCCGGGACAGGGGGTCGGGGTGCTCCGGGCTACACCTTC. Amino acid sequence: CAYSGTGGRGAPGYTF. The chain employs TRBV30 and TRBJ1-2; 11 bases are a match to TRBD1. Germline V gene sequence: CDR1 GTSNPN, CDR2 SVGIG (reference sequence). The trim removed 7 bases at V and 8 bases at J, leaving 18 bases unmatched. CDR3 length: 16 amino acids.

J is TRBJ2-4 and V is TRBV10-2; D remains unclear. There are 17 residues in the CDR3. V lost 0 bases and J lost 0, with 12 bases in between. Germline V CDR1 and CDR2: WSHSY, SAAADI. The CDR3, as DNA: TGCGCCAGCAGTGAGTCTGCTGGGCGCTTAGCCAAAAACATTCAGTACTTC. Encoded protein: CASSESAGRLAKNIQYF.

The chain employs TRBV5-1 and TRBJ1-1; the D gene is possibly TRBD1 (6 bases). The CDR3 extends over 16 amino acids. V lost 4 bases and J lost 0, with 16 bases in between. Per the germline V gene, CDR1 is SGHRS and CDR2 is YFSETQ. CDR3 DNA: TGCGCCAGCAGCAGGGGGGACACCGCCTTGAACACTGAAGCTTTCTTT. Translated: CASSRGDTALNTEAFF.

V gene TRBV6-5 combines with J gene TRBJ1-6, with D unresolved. Per germline, CDR1 MNHEY and CDR2 SVGAGI. CDR3 size: 14 residues. The germline V and J ends were trimmed by 9 bases and 5 bases, with 14 bases remaining between them. The CDR3 DNA follows: TGTGCCAGTCACAACGCAGGTGATAATTCACCCCTCCACTTT. Translated: CASHNAGDNSPLHF.

The chain is built from TRBV27 and TRBJ2-1, with no clear D. The CDR3 spans 14 residues. V lost 9 bases, J lost 5 bases, and 17 bases lay in between. Germline assignment: CDR1 MNHEY and CDR2 SMNVEV (reference sequence). CDR3 sequence (DNA): TGTGCCAGTAGAGCAGCTTCCAGCCACAATGAGCAGTTCTTC. Translation: CASRAASSHNEQFF.

The gene calls are TRBV10-2 and TRBJ2-1; tentative D call: TRBD1 (5 bases). The CDR3 covers 15 residues. Germline assignment: CDR1 WSHSY and CDR2 SAAADI. The V end was cut by 6 bases, the J end by 0 bases, with 12 bases between. CDR3 sequence (DNA): TGCGCCAGCAGAGCACAGGAGAGCTCCTACAATGAGCAGTTCTTC. Its protein is CASRAQESSYNEQFF.

J is TRBJ1-1 and V is TRBV7-8; 8 bases align to TRBD1. V was clipped by 4 bases and J by 1 base; unmatched bases: 14. This CDR3 is 18 amino acids long. Germline CDR1 is SGHVS and CDR2 is FQNEAQ. In DNA form, the CDR3 reads TGTGCCAGCAGCTGGGGATTGCAGGGGGCGAAGGGGAACACTGAAGCTTTCTTT. Its translation: CASSWGLQGAKGNTEAFF. The variable domain in full, completed from reference TRBV7-8 and TRBJ1-1, reads GAGVSQSPRYKVAKRGQDVALRCDPISGHVSLFWYQQALGQGPEFLTYFQNEAQLDKSGLPSDRFFAERPEGSVSTLKIQRTQQEDSAVYLCASSWGLQGAKGNTEAFFGQGTRLTVV.

The rearrangement uses TRBV6-1 and TRBJ2-5; D gene ambiguous. The V gene's germline CDR1 is MNHNS and CDR2 SASEGT. The CDR3 runs 14 residues. V lost 4 bases to trimming and J lost 5 bases, with 14 bases between them. This CDR3 is CASSVVAPGETQYF. The CDR3 DNA sequence: TGTGCCAGCAGTGTAGTGGCGCCCGGTGAGACCCAGTACTTC.

The V and J genes are TRBV6-1 and TRBJ1-1, with D perhaps TRBD1 (6 bases). The germline CDR1 and CDR2 sequences are MNHNS and SASEGT. The V end was cut by 6 bases, the J end by 4 bases, with 12 bases between. The CDR3 extends over 13 amino acids. CDR3 sequence (DNA): TGTGCCAGCAGCCATACAGGGCTCACTGAAGCTTTCTTT. Protein: CASSHTGLTEAFF.

The CDR3 reads CASSVTGEGNQPQHF. The CDR3 DNA is TGTGCCAGCAGTGTGACAGGGGAGGGCAATCAGCCCCAGCATTTT. V and J are TRBV25-1 and TRBJ1-5, with 8 bases aligning to TRBD1. Losses at the gene ends were 4 bases for V and 2 bases for J; bases not matched to a gene: 4. This CDR3 is built from 15 residues. CDR1 is MGHDK and CDR2 is SYGVNS in the germline V gene. The full variable domain, its missing parts supplied by reference TRBV25-1 and TRBJ1-5, is EADIYQTPRYLVIGTGKKITLECSQTMGHDKMYWYQQDPGMELHLIHYSYGVNSTEKGDLSSESTVSRIRTEHFPLTLESARPSHTSQYLCASSVTGEGNQPQHFGDGTRLSIL.

This clone appeared once. The CDR3 loop reads CASSQDIYRGSQPQHF. For the CDR3, the DNA is TGCGCCAGCAGCCAAGATATATACAGGGGGAGTCAGCCCCAGCATTTT. V and J are TRBV4-3 and TRBJ1-5; 8 bases line up with TRBD1. V trimming: 0 bases; J trimming: 6 bases; junction bases outside the gene matches: 7. CDR1 is LGHNA, CDR2 YSLEER, per germline. This CDR3 comprises 16 residues.

The genes are TRBV7-9 and TRBJ1-1, with TRBD1 matching 10 bases. This CDR3 is 14 amino acids long. Germline V gene sequence: CDR1 SEHNR, CDR2 FQNEAQ (reference sequence). V lost 5 bases and J lost 7; bases outside the gene matches: 7. The CDR3 reads CASSMGQGTDEAFF. The CDR3 bases are TGTGCCAGCAGCATGGGACAGGGGACTGATGAAGCTTTCTTT. Full variable domain (missing parts from reference TRBV7-9 and TRBJ1-1): DTGVSQNPRHKITKRGQNVTFRCDPISEHNRLYWYRQTLGQGPEFLTYFQNEAQLEKSRLLSDRFSAERPKGSFSTLEIQRTEQGDSAMYLCASSMGQGTDEAFFGQGTRLTVV.

The genes are TRBV6-8 and TRBJ2-1; 14 positions agree with TRBD2. With V trimmed by 0 bases and J by 3 bases, 10 bases remained unmatched. The CDR3 has 20 amino acids. From germline, CDR1 is MNHGY and CDR2 SAAAGT. CDR3 region: CASSYSKGLAGASYYNEQFF. The CDR3 DNA reads as TGTGCCAGCAGTTACTCGAAGGGACTAGCGGGGGCCTCCTACTACAATGAGCAGTTCTTC.

The chain recombines TRBV4-3 with TRBJ2-7, with 7 bases fitting TRBD2. The CDR3 covers 15 residues. CDR1 LGHNA and CDR2 YSLEER come from the germline V gene. J gave up 5 bases and V 4 bases, and 11 bases lay outside the gene matches. CDR3 in amino acids: CASSPQRGGVDEQYF. The DNA of the CDR3 is TGCGCCAGCAGCCCCCAGCGGGGAGGGGTCGACGAGCAGTACTTC.

The CDR3 is CASSEGGGLAKNIQYF. CDR3 in DNA: TGTGCCAGCAGTGAAGGGGGGGGATTGGCCAAAAACATTCAGTACTTC. The chain recombines TRBV6-1 with TRBJ2-4; TRBD2 aligns across 7 bases. The CDR3 totals 16 residues. Germline CDR1 is MNHNS and CDR2 is SASEGT. V shed 1 base, J shed 1 base, and the junction held 4 bases outside the gene matches.

The V and J genes are TRBV30 and TRBJ2-5; TRBD2 matches at 7 bases. The V gene end was trimmed by 5 bases and the J gene end by 5 bases; junction bases not matched to a gene: 11. This CDR3 has 14 amino acids. The germline V gene encodes CDR1 GTSNPN and CDR2 SVGIG (reference sequence). The CDR3 DNA is TGTGCCTGGTCCAGGGCGGGAGAGCTGGAGACCCAGTACTTC. Encoded protein: CAWSRAGELETQYF.

The V gene is TRBV5-4, the J gene TRBJ2-2, with D hard to call. The V end lost 0 bases, the J end lost 2 bases, and 11 bases lay between the germline ends. The germline V gene has CDR1 SGHNT and CDR2 YYREEE (reference sequence). This CDR3 region has 16 residues. In nucleotides, the CDR3 is TGTGCCAGCAGCTTGGATCTGTCACCAAACACCGGGGAGCTGTTTTTT. Residues: CASSLDLSPNTGELFF.

This clone is a singleton in its sample. This chain uses TRBV6-5 with TRBJ1-5; the match to TRBD1 covers 7 bases. The length of the CDR3 is 14 residues. Per the germline V gene, CDR1 is MNHEY and CDR2 is SVGAGI. V trimming: 5 bases; J trimming: 5 bases; junction bases outside the gene matches: 6. The CDR3, as DNA: TGTGCCAGCAGTGGAGGGGGCTCCGATCAGCCCCAGCATTTT. Amino acids: CASSGGGSDQPQHF.